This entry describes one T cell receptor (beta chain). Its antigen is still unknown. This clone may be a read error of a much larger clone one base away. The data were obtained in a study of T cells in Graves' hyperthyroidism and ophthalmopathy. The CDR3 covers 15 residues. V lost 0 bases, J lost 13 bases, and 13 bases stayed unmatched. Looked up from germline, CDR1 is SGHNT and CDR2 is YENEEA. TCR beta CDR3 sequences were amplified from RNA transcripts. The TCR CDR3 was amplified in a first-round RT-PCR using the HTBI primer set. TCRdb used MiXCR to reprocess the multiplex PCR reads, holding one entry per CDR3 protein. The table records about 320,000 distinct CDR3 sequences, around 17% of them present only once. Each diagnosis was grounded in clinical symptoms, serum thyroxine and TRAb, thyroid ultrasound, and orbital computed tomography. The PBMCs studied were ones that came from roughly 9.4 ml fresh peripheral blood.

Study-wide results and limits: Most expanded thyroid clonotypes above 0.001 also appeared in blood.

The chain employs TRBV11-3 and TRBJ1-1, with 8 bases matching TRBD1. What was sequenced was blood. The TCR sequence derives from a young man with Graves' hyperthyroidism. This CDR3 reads CASSLDRQGIFSGFF. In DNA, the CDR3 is TGTGCCAGCAGCTTAGATCGACAGGGGATTTTTTCGGGTTTCTTT.